A single sample gave rise to the 6 T cell receptor beta chains below, sequenced in a study of blood T cells in healthy people across ages. The authors ran a second PCR of roughly 6 to 11 cycles using a sample-barcoded 5' primer and a J-beta primer mix. MiXCR was run by TCRdb on the 5' RACE reads, yielding one entry per CDR3 protein. The sample gives about 570,000 distinct CDR3 sequences, 25% to 30% of which show up once; approximately 17% is in the top ten. What was sequenced was blood. These TCRs come from a woman in her 70s in good health.

This clonotype was counted only a few times. At one end the junction does not follow the germline gene, possibly because of a read error. The chain joins TRBV7-9 to TRBJ2-1; 7 nucleotides line up with TRBD2. The last part of the DNA fits TRBJ2-7 better; the J call may be wrong. Germline CDR1 SEHNR, CDR2 FQNEAQ (reference sequence). This CDR3 is built from 14 residues. As DNA, the CDR3 is TGTGCCTGCAGCTTAAGTGGTAGCGGGTACGAGCAGTACTTC. It specifies CACSLSGSGYEQYF.

The V and J genes are TRBV20-1 and TRBJ1-1; D remains unclear. V was pared by 0 bases and J by 5 bases, with 19 bases between. The germline gives CDR1 DFQATT, CDR2 SNEGSKA (reference sequence). This CDR3 comprises 16 residues. The CDR3 DNA sequence: TGCAGTGCTAGAGATAGTTTAAAGCAGGTGGGAACTGAAGCTTTCTTT. It is translated as CSARDSLKQVGTEAFF.

This clonotype has more than one count but fewer than ten. J is TRBJ1-2 and V is TRBV20-1, with TRBD1 as a possible D gene (5 bases). With 6 bases removed from V and 6 bases from J, the gap between germline ends came to 17 bases. The CDR3 extends over 13 amino acids. Germline lookup yields CDR1 DFQATT and CDR2 SNEGSKA (reference sequence). The CDR3 DNA follows: TGCAGTGCCCCGACAGTGCGAGAAAATGGCTACACCTTC. It yields the protein CSAPTVRENGYTF.

The table lists this clonotype with a few counts. The CDR3 bases are TGTGCCAGCAGACGGGACAATCTCTCTGGAAACACCATATATTTT. Translated: CASRRDNLSGNTIYF. This rearrangement joins TRBV6-5 to TRBJ1-3, with D maybe TRBD1 (6 bases). Germline V gives CDR1 MNHEY, CDR2 SVGAGI. The CDR3 extends over 15 amino acids. V was clipped by 6 bases and J by 0 bases, with 12 bases between them.

The V gene is TRBV3-1, the J gene TRBJ2-3; D gene ambiguous. The CDR3 totals 12 residues. Germline CDR1 is LGHDT and CDR2 is YNNKEL (reference sequence). Trimming pared 4 bases from V and 4 bases from J, leaving 6 bases between. The CDR3 region has the DNA TGTGCCAGCAGCCGCATACCAGATACGCAGTATTTT. Residues: CASSRIPDTQYF.

This clonotype showed up just a few times. Here the CDR3 reads CATGAGRSYNEQFF. CDR3 bases: TGTGCCACCGGCGCAGGTAGATCCTACAATGAGCAGTTCTTC. The genes are TRBV24-1 and TRBJ2-1; D uncertain. The germline CDR1 and CDR2 sequences are KGHDR and SFDVKD. The V gene lost 9 bases and the J gene lost 1 base, with 12 bases spanning the gap. This CDR3 is 14 amino acids long.